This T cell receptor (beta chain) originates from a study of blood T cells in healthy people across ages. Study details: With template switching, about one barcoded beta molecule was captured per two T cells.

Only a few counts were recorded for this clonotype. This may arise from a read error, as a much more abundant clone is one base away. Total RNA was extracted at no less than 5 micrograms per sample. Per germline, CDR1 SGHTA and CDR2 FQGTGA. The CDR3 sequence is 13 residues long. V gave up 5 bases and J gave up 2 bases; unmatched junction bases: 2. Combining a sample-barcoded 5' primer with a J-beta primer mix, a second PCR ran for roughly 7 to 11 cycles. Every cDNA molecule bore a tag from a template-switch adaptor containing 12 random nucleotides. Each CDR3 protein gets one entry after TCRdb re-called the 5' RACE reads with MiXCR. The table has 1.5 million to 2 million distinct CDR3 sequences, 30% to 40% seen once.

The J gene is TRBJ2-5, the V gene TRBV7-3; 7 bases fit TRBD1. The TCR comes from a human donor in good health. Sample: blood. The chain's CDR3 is CASSTDRQETQYF. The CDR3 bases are TGTGCCAGCAGCACGGACAGGCAAGAGACCCAGTACTTC.